This T cell receptor beta chain originates from a study of shared clonotypes between healthy human individuals. Broader study findings: Rarefaction demonstrated incomplete sorted-subset sequencing despite large depth.

Concerning this clone itself: The antigen is unknown.

Genomic DNA of each subset was evenly split across several immunoSEQ plates. Sorted-subset replicate PCRs used roughly 210 ng of genomic DNA. This amount corresponded to 30,000 to 35,000 T cell genomes. Generated by immunoSEQ multiplex PCR, the TCRdb table keeps only in-frame clones and is missing some. The table has some 500,000 clones, about 96% seen once. This CDR3 contains 13 residues. Germline trimming cut 6 bases from V and 2 bases from J; bases unmatched to any gene: 5. CDR1 and CDR2 from the germline V gene are SQVTM and ANQGSEA. The TCR comes from a woman between 25 and 40 years old in good health. Sequenced sample: naive CD4+ T cells sorted from blood. The subset is: CD45RA+ positively selected. This chain uses TRBV29-1 with TRBJ2-7; 9 nucleotides agree with TRBD1. CDR3 in amino acids: CSVPGQGAYEQYF. The CDR3 DNA reads TGCAGCGTCCCGGGACAGGGAGCCTACGAGCAGTACTTC.